This T cell receptor beta chain was observed in a study of radiotherapy plus CTLA-4 blockade in lung cancer. For the study at large: Of the patients, 18% showed objective responses and around 32% attained disease control. Study-wide results and caveats: In blood, after radiotherapy plus ipilimumab, tumor-derived TCR clones expanded. Alongside interferon-beta, early blood T cell clone dynamics were reportedly the best predictor of response.

Focal radiation plus CTLA-4 blockade with ipilimumab was administered to patients who had chemo-refractory metastatic non-small-cell lung cancer. About this clone itself: Its target is not known.

This CDR3 spans 15 amino acids. Germline CDR1 MNHEY, CDR2 SMNVEV (reference sequence). V lost 4 bases to trimming and J lost 7 bases; unmatched junction nucleotides: 5. The table came from immunoSEQ multiplex PCR; TCRdb's copy has only in-frame clones and leaves some out. This sample has approximately 76,000 clones, with over 70% found just once. This TCR was sampled from a human donor with non-small cell lung cancer who had a partial response to radiotherapy plus ipilimumab. Some clones in this sample may be carry-over from other donors' samples. Source: peripheral blood, taken from a patient treated with radiotherapy plus ipilimumab. The rearrangement joins TRBV27 to TRBJ1-5, with TRBD1 matching over 12 bases. CDR3 DNA: TGTGCCAGCAGTTCGTCCGGGACAGGGGGCCAGCCCCAGCATTTT. It translates to CASSSSGTGGQPQHF.